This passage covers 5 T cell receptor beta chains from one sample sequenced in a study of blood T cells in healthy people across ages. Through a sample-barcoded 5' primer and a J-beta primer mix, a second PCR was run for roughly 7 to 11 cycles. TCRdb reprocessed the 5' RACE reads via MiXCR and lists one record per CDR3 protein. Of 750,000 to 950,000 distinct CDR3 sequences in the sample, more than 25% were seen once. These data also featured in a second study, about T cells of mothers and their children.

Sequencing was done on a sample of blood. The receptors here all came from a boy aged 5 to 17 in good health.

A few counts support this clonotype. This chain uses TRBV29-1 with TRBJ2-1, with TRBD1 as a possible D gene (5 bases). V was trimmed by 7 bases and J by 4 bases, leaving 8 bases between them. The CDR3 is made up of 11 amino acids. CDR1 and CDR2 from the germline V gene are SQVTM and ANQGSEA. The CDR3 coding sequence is TGCAGCGGTCACAGGTACAATGAGCAGTTCTTC. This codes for CSGHRYNEQFF.

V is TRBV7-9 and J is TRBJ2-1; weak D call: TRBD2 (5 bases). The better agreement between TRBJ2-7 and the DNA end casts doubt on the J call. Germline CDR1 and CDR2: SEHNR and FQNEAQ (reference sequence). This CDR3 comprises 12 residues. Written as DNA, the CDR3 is TGTGCCAGCAGCCCGTCCGGAGGCGAGCAGTACTTC. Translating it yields CASSPSGGEQYF.

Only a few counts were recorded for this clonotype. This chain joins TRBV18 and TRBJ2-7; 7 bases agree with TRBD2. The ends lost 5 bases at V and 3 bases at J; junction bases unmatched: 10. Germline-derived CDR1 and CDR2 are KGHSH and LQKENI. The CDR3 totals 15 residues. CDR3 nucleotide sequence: TGTGCCAGCTCAAAAGGGAGCGGGGCTTTCTACGAGCAGTACTTC. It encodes CASSKGSGAFYEQYF.

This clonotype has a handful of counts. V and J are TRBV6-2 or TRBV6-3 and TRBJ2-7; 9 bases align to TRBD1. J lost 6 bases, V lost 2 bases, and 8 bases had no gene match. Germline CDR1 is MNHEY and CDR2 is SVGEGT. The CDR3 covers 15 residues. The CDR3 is CASSYRGQGMAEQYF. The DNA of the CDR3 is TGTGCCAGCAGTTACAGGGGACAGGGTATGGCCGAGCAGTACTTC.

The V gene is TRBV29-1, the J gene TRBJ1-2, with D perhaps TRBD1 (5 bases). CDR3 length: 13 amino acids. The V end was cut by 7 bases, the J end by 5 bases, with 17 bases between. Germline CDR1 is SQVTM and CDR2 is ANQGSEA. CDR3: CSASPGGHYGYTF. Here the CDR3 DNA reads TGCAGCGCTAGCCCCGGCGGACATTATGGCTACACCTTC.